This entry describes one T cell receptor beta chain. The target antigen is unknown. Germline lookup yields CDR1 SGHRS and CDR2 YFSETQ. The CDR3 consists of 12 residues. V lost 2 bases and J lost 6, with 5 bases in between. This entry comes from a study of shared clonotypes between healthy human individuals. CD8 cells regarded as naive lacked CD45RO, were positively chosen for CCR7, and omitted terminally differentiated effector memory CD45RA+ cells. Donors, without exception, were Caucasian adults residing in Nashville, Tennessee. Replicate PCRs run on sorted subsets employed 200 ng DNA, approximately 30,000 T cell genomes. Using immunoSEQ multiplex PCR, the repertoire was profiled, and TCRdb retains in-frame clones only, with some absent. This sample yields roughly 850,000 clones, of which 95% to 97% are seen a single time; approximately 0.2% belongs to the top ten. Findings and caveats of the study: Few donors limited the genetic and exposure-history diversity represented.

This clonotype was sampled from a man in his thirties or forties in good health. Material: naive CD8+ T cells sorted from blood. The V gene is TRBV5-1, the J gene TRBJ2-2; D unclear. Here the CDR3 DNA reads TGCGCCAGCAGCTTAATAGCCGGGGAGCTGTTTTTT. Encoded protein: CASSLIAGELFF.